This TCR beta chain was captured in a study of cytomegalovirus exposure and HLA in healthy donors. Trimming shortened V by 0 bases and J by 2 bases, and 12 bases separated the two germline ends. The CDR3 has 15 residues. In germline, CDR1 is SGHDT, CDR2 YYEEEE. Primers for the PCR totalled 60 Vbeta and 13 Jbeta. Sequencing was performed with immunoSEQ multiplex PCR; in TCRdb, only in-frame clones are kept and a portion is missing. The repertoire holds more than 80,000 clones, with around 77% as singletons. This clone was detected once. Sequencing was carried out using PBMCs. This chain links TRBV5-6 with TRBJ2-7, with D possibly TRBD2 on 6 matching bases. The source of this sequence is a woman aged 55-69 years in good health and CMV-seropositive. The CDR3 loop is CASSLAAGGTYEQYF. CDR3 nucleotide sequence: TGTGCCAGCAGCTTGGCAGCAGGCGGGACCTACGAGCAGTACTTC.